The rows below give T cell receptor beta chains drawn from one sample of a study of blood T cell repertoires in COVID-19. Method: immunoSEQ multiplex PCR; TCRdb's copy keeps in-frame clones and lacks some. This table holds 100,000 or so clones, 70% to 90% found once. Input material: peripheral blood. The source is a woman aged 70-85 years with active or convalescent COVID-19. Both conserved end residues are part of each CDR3. The D gene is left open where the match is weak. A row's size may be missing; if present it is once, few, many or a size class.

CDR3aa: CASSLGQSETQYF; CDR3nt: TGTGCCAGCAGCTTAGGGCAGTCGGAGACCCAGTACTTC; abundance: -; d_gene: -; v_gene: TRBV7-2; j_gene: TRBJ2-5
CDR3aa: CASSLRVSNTEAFF; CDR3nt: TGTGCCAGCAGCCTCAGGGTCAGCAACACTGAAGCTTTCTTT; abundance: -; d_gene: -; v_gene: TRBV7-2; j_gene: TRBJ1-1
CDR3aa: CATSDPARGLYGYTF; CDR3nt: TGTGCCACCAGCGACCCGGCGAGGGGGCTGTATGGCTACACCTTC; abundance: -; d_gene: TRBD1; v_gene: TRBV15; j_gene: TRBJ1-2
CDR3aa: CASSADRGLGNTIYF; CDR3nt: TGTGCCAGCAGCGCAGACAGGGGGCTAGGAAACACCATATATTTT; abundance: -; d_gene: TRBD1; v_gene: TRBV9; j_gene: TRBJ1-3
CDR3aa: CASTRSGGAETQYF; CDR3nt: TGTGCCAGCACTAGAAGCGGGGGGGCGGAGACCCAGTACTTC; abundance: -; d_gene: TRBD2; v_gene: TRBV28; j_gene: TRBJ2-5
CDR3aa: CASSQGEGEQFF; CDR3nt: TGTGCTAGCAGCCAAGGGGAGGGCGAGCAGTTCTTC; abundance: -; d_gene: TRBD2; v_gene: TRBV7-7; j_gene: TRBJ2-1
CDR3aa: CASSLTRTGNTEAFF; CDR3nt: TGTGCCAGCAGTCTAACACGGACGGGAAACACTGAAGCTTTCTTT; abundance: -; d_gene: -; v_gene: TRBV28; j_gene: TRBJ1-1
CDR3aa: CASSPDREDSPLHF; CDR3nt: TGTGCCAGCAGTCCGGACAGGGAGGATTCACCCCTCCACTTT; abundance: -; d_gene: TRBD1; v_gene: TRBV6-5; j_gene: TRBJ1-6
CDR3aa: CASSMSPGHLRGGGGELFF; CDR3nt: TGTGCCAGTAGTATGTCCCCGGGACACCTTCGAGGGGGTGGCGGGGAGCTGTTTTTT; abundance: -; d_gene: -; v_gene: TRBV19; j_gene: TRBJ2-2
CDR3aa: CASSPGTLTDTQYF; CDR3nt: TGTGCCAGCAGTCCCGGGACACTAACAGATACGCAGTATTTT; abundance: few; d_gene: -; v_gene: TRBV28; j_gene: TRBJ2-3
CDR3aa: CASSGTGWSGANVLTF; CDR3nt: TGTGCCAGCAGTGGGACAGGGTGGTCTGGGGCCAACGTCCTGACTTTC; abundance: -; d_gene: TRBD1; v_gene: TRBV2; j_gene: TRBJ2-6
CDR3aa: CASSYSAGKGYTF; CDR3nt: TGTGCCAGCAGTTACTCGGCCGGGAAGGGCTACACCTTC; abundance: -; d_gene: -; v_gene: TRBV6-5; j_gene: TRBJ1-2
CDR3aa: CASSQGSGTGGTDTQYF; CDR3nt: TGCGCCAGCAGCCAAGGTTCCGGGACAGGGGGAACAGATACGCAGTATTTT; abundance: once; d_gene: TRBD1; v_gene: TRBV4-1; j_gene: TRBJ2-3
CDR3aa: CASSQAGLAGGQVYEQYF; CDR3nt: TGTGCCAGCAGCCAAGCCGGACTAGCGGGGGGGCAGGTATACGAGCAGTACTTC; abundance: -; d_gene: TRBD2; v_gene: TRBV4-2; j_gene: TRBJ2-7
CDR3aa: CASSLAPGQKNIQYF; CDR3nt: TGTGCCAGCAGCTTGGCCCCGGGACAGAAAAACATTCAGTACTTC; abundance: once; d_gene: TRBD1; v_gene: TRBV5-4; j_gene: TRBJ2-4
CDR3aa: CSASNAGQGDGAFF; CDR3nt: TGCAGTGCTAGTAACGCCGGACAGGGGGATGGGGCTTTCTTT; abundance: -; d_gene: TRBD1; v_gene: TRBV20-1; j_gene: TRBJ1-1
CDR3aa: CASSPEGGVRTEAFF; CDR3nt: TGTGCCAGCAGTCCCGAAGGGGGGGTTAGGACTGAAGCTTTCTTT; abundance: -; d_gene: -; v_gene: TRBV25-1; j_gene: TRBJ1-1